This T cell receptor (beta chain) was retrieved from a study of Tregs in tolerant kidney transplant recipients. Study-wide findings and caveats: Biological reproducibility was not directly addressed, but technical replication error appeared minimal.

Details on this clone: Its antigen is as yet unknown.

This table comes from immunoSEQ multiplex PCR, and its TCRdb copy is limited to in-frame clones, with some not included. The table lists roughly 46,000 clones, about 90% of them singletons. Germline assignment: CDR1 LGHNA and CDR2 YNFKEQ. J lost 5 bases, V lost 4 bases, and 5 bases had no gene match. This CDR3 contains 14 residues. The clonotype originates from a human donor in good health. V usage is TRBV4-2 and J usage is TRBJ1-2; 9 bases align to TRBD1. Sequencing input: Tregs from blood. Here the CDR3 reads CASSPAGQGYGYTF. The DNA of the CDR3 is TGTGCCAGCAGCCCGGCGGGACAGGGTTATGGCTACACCTTC.